Included here is one T cell receptor beta chain sequence, with context. Only in-frame clones appear in the TCRdb table, and some are missing; sequencing was by immunoSEQ multiplex PCR. The table has 50,000 to 65,000 clones, about 91% seen once. The data were taken from a study of cytomegalovirus exposure and HLA in healthy donors. Sequenced: PBMCs. This clonotype was sampled from a woman under 30 in good health and CMV-seronegative.

The CDR3 DNA reads as TGTGCCAGCTCACCCGGGACAGTATCTGGAAACACCATATATTTT. This encodes CASSPGTVSGNTIYF. The chain combines TRBV18 with TRBJ1-3; 7 bases match TRBD1. Germline values: CDR1 KGHSH, CDR2 LQKENI. J was trimmed by 1 base and V by 3 bases; bases with no gene match: 3. The CDR3 is 15 residues long.